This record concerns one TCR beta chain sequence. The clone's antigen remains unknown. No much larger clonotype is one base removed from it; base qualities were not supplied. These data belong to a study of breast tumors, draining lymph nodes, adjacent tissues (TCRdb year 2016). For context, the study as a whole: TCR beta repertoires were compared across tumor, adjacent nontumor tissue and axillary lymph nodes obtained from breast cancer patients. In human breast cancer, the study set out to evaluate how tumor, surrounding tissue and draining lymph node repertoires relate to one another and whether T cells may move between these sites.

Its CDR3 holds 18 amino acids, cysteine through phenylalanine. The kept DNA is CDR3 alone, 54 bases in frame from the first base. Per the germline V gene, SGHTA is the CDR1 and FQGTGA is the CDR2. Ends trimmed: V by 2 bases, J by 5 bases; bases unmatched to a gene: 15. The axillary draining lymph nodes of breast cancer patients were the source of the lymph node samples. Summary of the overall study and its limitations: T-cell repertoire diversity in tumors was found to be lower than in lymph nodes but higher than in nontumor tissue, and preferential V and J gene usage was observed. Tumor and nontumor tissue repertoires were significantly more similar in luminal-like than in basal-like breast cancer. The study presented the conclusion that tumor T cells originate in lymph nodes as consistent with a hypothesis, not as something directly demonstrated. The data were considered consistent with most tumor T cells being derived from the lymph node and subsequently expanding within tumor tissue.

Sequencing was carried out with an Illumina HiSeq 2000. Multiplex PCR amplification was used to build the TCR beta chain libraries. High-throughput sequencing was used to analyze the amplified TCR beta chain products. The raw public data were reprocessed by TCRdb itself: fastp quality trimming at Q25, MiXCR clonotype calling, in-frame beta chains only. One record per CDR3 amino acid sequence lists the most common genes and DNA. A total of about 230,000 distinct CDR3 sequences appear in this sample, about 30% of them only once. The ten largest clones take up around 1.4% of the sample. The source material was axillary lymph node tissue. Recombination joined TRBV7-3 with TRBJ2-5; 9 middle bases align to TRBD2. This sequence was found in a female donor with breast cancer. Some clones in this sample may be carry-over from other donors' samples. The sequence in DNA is TGTGCCAGCAGCTTAGGGACGTTGGCGGGAGGGTTTAAGGAGACCCAGTACTTC. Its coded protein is CASSLGTLAGGFKETQYF.